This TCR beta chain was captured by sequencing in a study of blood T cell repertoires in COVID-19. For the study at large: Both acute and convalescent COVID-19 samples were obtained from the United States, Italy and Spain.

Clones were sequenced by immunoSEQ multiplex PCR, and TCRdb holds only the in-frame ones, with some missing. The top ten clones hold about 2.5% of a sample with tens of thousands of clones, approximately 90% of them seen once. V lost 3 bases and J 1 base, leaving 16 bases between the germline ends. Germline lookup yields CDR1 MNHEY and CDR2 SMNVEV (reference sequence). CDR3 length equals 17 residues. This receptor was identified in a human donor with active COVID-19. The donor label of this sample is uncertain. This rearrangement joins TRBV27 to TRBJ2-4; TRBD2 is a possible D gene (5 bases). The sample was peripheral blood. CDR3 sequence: CASSFYPPLGAKNIQYF. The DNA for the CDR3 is TGTGCCAGCAGTTTCTACCCCCCACTAGGGGCCAAAAACATTCAGTACTTC.